This T cell receptor (beta chain) was sequenced in a study of T cell responses to AZD1222 COVID-19 vaccine. The CDR3 is 13 amino acids. V lost 3 bases and J lost 1, with 6 bases in between. In germline, CDR1 is SGHVS, CDR2 FNYEAQ. Produced via immunoSEQ multiplex PCR; TCRdb's table is partial and in-frame only. The sample lists around 94,000 clones; roughly 84% were seen once. The sample was peripheral blood, taken on day 0 of AZD1222 vaccination. The chain links TRBV7-6 to TRBJ1-1, with D unclear. This clonotype was obtained from an adult in good health. CDR3 coding DNA: TGTGCCAGCAGCTTTTTTCGGAACACTGAAGCTTTCTTT. It yields the protein CASSFFRNTEAFF.